This T cell receptor (beta chain) was sequenced during a study of shared clonotypes between healthy human individuals. As regards this clone: Its cognate antigen is unknown.

For sorted subsets, approximately 200 ng DNA per replicate equaled approximately 32,000 T cell genomes. Here immunoSEQ multiplex PCR was the method, and the copy in TCRdb shows in-frame clones only, minus some. The table has some 2.1 million clones, roughly 93% seen once. Study conclusions and caveats: Sampling was confined to blood; repertoires within tissues likely differ. Even with large depth, rarefaction showed that sorted-subset sequencing was incomplete.

In the naive CD8 group, cells lacked CD45RO and were positively selected for CCR7, so terminally differentiated effector memory CD45RA+ cells were left out. The sample consisted of naive CD8+ T cells from PBMCs. The origin of this receptor is a man younger than 35 in good health. Some clones in this sample may be carry-over from other donors' samples.

CDR3 in amino acids: CASSLSSRDSTETQYF. As DNA, the CDR3 is TGTGCCAGCAGCCTCAGTTCCCGGGACAGTACGGAGACCCAGTACTTC. The J gene is TRBJ2-5, the V gene TRBV7-2, with 7 bases matching TRBD1. V was pared by 5 bases and J by 5 bases, with 14 bases of the junction left unmatched. Germline assignment: CDR1 SGHTA and CDR2 FQGNSA. CDR3 length: 16 amino acids.